This passage covers 19 T cell receptor beta chains from one sample sequenced in a study of siplizumab effects on memory and regulatory T cells. The protocol was immunoSEQ multiplex PCR, while the TCRdb copy is restricted to in-frame clones and leaves out a portion. The sample holds tens of thousands of clones, just over 95% seen once. The sample comprised naive CD8+ T cells sorted from blood. Receptors were obtained from a human donor in good health.

This clone was seen a single time. The chain is built from TRBV13 and TRBJ2-1; TRBD2 aligns across 9 bases. CDR1 PRHDT and CDR2 FYEKMQ come from the germline V gene (reference sequence). The trim removed 0 bases at V and 6 bases at J, leaving 3 bases unmatched. This CDR3 is 15 amino acids long. CDR3 bases: TGTGCCAGCAGCTTAGGAGCGGGGGGAAGCAATGAGCAGTTCTTC. Translating it yields CASSLGAGGSNEQFF.

J is TRBJ2-5 and V is TRBV13; TRBD1 aligns across 7 bases. Losses at the gene ends were 5 bases for V and 2 bases for J; bases not matched to a gene: 5. CDR1 PRHDT and CDR2 FYEKMQ come from the germline V gene (reference sequence). This CDR3 spans 14 amino acids. The CDR3 nucleotides are TGTGCCAGCAGCCCGCACAGGGGACAAGAGACCCAGTACTTC. Translation: CASSPHRGQETQYF. The full variable domain, its missing parts supplied by reference TRBV13 and TRBJ2-5, is AAGVIQSPRHLIKEKRETATLKCYPIPRHDTVYWYQQGPGQDPQFLISFYEKMQSDKGSIPDRFSAQQFSDYHSELNMSSLELGDSALYFCASSPHRGQETQYFGPGTRLLVL.

The chain couples TRBV29-1 to TRBJ1-1, with TRBD1 identical over 8 bases. V was pared by 7 bases and J by 0 bases, with 7 bases of the junction left unmatched. CDR1 and CDR2 from the germline V gene are SQVTM and ANQGSEA. The CDR3 has 14 amino acids. For the CDR3, the DNA is TGCAGCGACCTGGGACAGGAGCTGAACACTGAAGCTTTCTTT. Translation gives CSDLGQELNTEAFF.

The chain combines TRBV5-6 with TRBJ2-1, with TRBD2 matching 10 bases. Germline V gene lookup returns CDR1 SGHDT and CDR2 YYEEEE. The ends lost 0 bases at V and 5 bases at J; junction bases unmatched: 5. CDR3 length: 16 amino acids. The CDR3 DNA follows: TGTGCCAGCAGCTTGGGTCTAGCGGGGGTGAACAATGAGCAGTTCTTC. Protein product: CASSLGLAGVNNEQFF.

The chain employs TRBV5-1 and TRBJ1-1, with TRBD1 matching over 7 bases. The CDR3 has 16 amino acids. Germline assignment: CDR1 SGHRS and CDR2 YFSETQ. V was pared by 4 bases and J by 4 bases, with 13 bases of the junction left unmatched. The CDR3 coding sequence is TGCGCCAGCAGCCCAATCCAAAGGGGGCTTGGCACTGAAGCTTTCTTT. Translated: CASSPIQRGLGTEAFF.

The V call is TRBV27, the J call TRBJ2-3; D remains ambiguous. V was clipped by 3 bases and J by 0 bases, with 10 bases between them. The CDR3 is made up of 15 amino acids. CDR1 is MNHEY and CDR2 is SMNVEV in the germline V gene (reference sequence). The DNA for the CDR3 is TGTGCCAGCAGTTTCACAGTTGCTAGCACAGATACGCAGTATTTT. Encoded protein: CASSFTVASTDTQYF.

The chain combines TRBV4-1 with TRBJ1-1; D remains unclear. There are 15 residues in the CDR3. Trimming cost V 7 bases and J 6 bases, with 21 bases left between them. Germline V gives CDR1 MGHRA, CDR2 YSYEKL. In nucleotides, the CDR3 is TGCGCCAGCACCCTGGAGGGCCTACCAAACGCTGAAGCTTTCTTT. Its translation: CASTLEGLPNAEAFF.

The chain carries TRBV6-5 and TRBJ2-5; 9 bases agree with TRBD1. The DNA end is more similar to TRBJ2-7, so the J call may be wrong. Germline V gene lookup returns CDR1 MNHEY and CDR2 SVGAGI. The CDR3 consists of 14 residues. The CDR3 region has the DNA TGTGCCAGCAGTCTGGGACAGGGTGGCTACGAGCAGTACTTC. Translated: CASSLGQGGYEQYF.

V gene TRBV6-4 combines with J gene TRBJ1-4; no firm D call. The CDR3 is 15 amino acids. V lost 0 bases and J lost 4, with 9 bases in between. Germline V gene sequence: CDR1 MRHNA, CDR2 SNTAGT. The CDR3 protein is CASSDSTPSNEKLFF. CDR3 nucleotide sequence: TGTGCCAGCAGTGACTCGACGCCCAGTAATGAAAAACTGTTTTTT.

The chain recombines TRBV7-8 with TRBJ2-2; 9 bases line up with TRBD2. Germline V lookup: CDR1 SGHVS, CDR2 FQNEAQ. The CDR3 length is 16 residues. V gave up 5 bases and J gave up 7 bases; unmatched junction bases: 11. CDR3 loop: CASSIFRLAEDGELFF. The CDR3 DNA reads TGTGCCAGCAGCATATTCCGACTAGCGGAGGACGGGGAGCTGTTTTTT.

The chain uses TRBV28 and TRBJ1-4; TRBD1 agrees at 7 bases. Unmatched junction bases numbered 12, after V lost 6 bases and J lost 5 bases. This CDR3 spans 16 amino acids. Germline V lookup: CDR1 MDHEN, CDR2 SYDVKM. Here the CDR3 reads CASSSPGTAINEKLFF. CDR3 in DNA: TGTGCCAGCAGCTCACCTGGGACAGCGATAAATGAAAAACTGTTTTTT.

The gene calls are TRBV7-9 and TRBJ2-3; 8 bases are a match to TRBD2. The germline V gene has CDR1 SEHNR and CDR2 FQNEAQ (reference sequence). V lost 5 bases and J lost 3; bases outside the gene matches: 1. The CDR3 consists of 13 residues. The CDR3 protein is CASSPGGTDTQYF. In nucleotides, the CDR3 is TGTGCCAGCAGCCCGGGGGGGACAGATACGCAGTATTTT.

J is TRBJ1-1 and V is TRBV27, with no clear D. This CDR3 has 11 amino acids. Germline values: CDR1 MNHEY, CDR2 SMNVEV (reference sequence). V was clipped by 4 bases and J by 11 bases, with 11 bases between them. CDR3 sequence reads: CASSSGTVAFF. The CDR3 DNA follows: TGTGCCAGCAGTTCAGGAACCGTGGCTTTCTTT.

The V call is TRBV19, the J call TRBJ2-1; D not resolved. This CDR3 is 14 amino acids long. The ends were cut back, 2 bases at V and 3 bases at J, with 8 bases in the middle. Germline V lookup: CDR1 LNHDA, CDR2 SQIVND (reference sequence). For the CDR3, the DNA is TGTGCCAGTAGTATACCGGCCGGCTACAATGAGCAGTTCTTC. It is translated as CASSIPAGYNEQFF.

V usage is TRBV5-4 and J usage is TRBJ2-2, with 8 bases identical to TRBD1. Trimming cost V 4 bases and J 6 bases; bases outside gene matches: 5. This CDR3 has 14 amino acids. CDR1 and CDR2 (germline): SGHNT, YYREEE (reference sequence). The CDR3 DNA sequence: TGTGCCAGCAGCCCCCAGGGGGCCCCCGGGGAGCTGTTTTTT. Translated: CASSPQGAPGELFF.

The chain is built from TRBV5-4 and TRBJ2-7; TRBD2 might be the D (5 bases). Germline V CDR1 and CDR2: SGHNT, YYREEE (reference sequence). The CDR3 totals 15 residues. Between the trimmed V and J ends, which lost 4 bases and 5 bases, there was a span of 19 bases. The CDR3 reads CASSPGVGISNEQYF. Written as DNA, the CDR3 is TGTGCCAGCAGCCCCGGGGTAGGGATTTCCAACGAGCAGTACTTC.

The chain uses TRBV5-4 and TRBJ2-5; D possibly matches TRBD1 or TRBD2 (6 bases each). V gave up 4 bases and J gave up 5 bases, with 15 bases separating them. The germline gives CDR1 SGHNT, CDR2 YYREEE (reference sequence). The CDR3 is 14 residues long. The CDR3 is CASSEMGGIETQYF. The CDR3 nucleotides are TGTGCCAGCAGCGAGATGGGGGGCATCGAGACCCAGTACTTC.

A note on this clone: At one boundary the junction diverges from the germline segment, which might be a read error. This sequence joins TRBV11-2 and TRBJ2-7, with a tentative D call TRBD1 (6 bases). Per germline, CDR1 SGHAT and CDR2 FQNNGV. The CDR3 runs 13 residues. This chain's CDR3 is CASSLGPGVVENF. CDR3 nucleotides: TGTGCCAGCAGCTTAGGCCCAGGGGTGGTGGAAAACTTC.

The rearrangement uses TRBV6-6 and TRBJ1-1; D gene uncertain. V lost 5 bases to trimming and J lost 4 bases, with 8 bases between them. The CDR3 covers 12 residues. Germline V CDR1 and CDR2: MNHNY, SVGAGI (reference sequence). The CDR3 DNA follows: TGTGCCAGCAGTCACGCGGGCACTGAAGCTTTCTTT. Translating gives CASSHAGTEAFF.